The source of this T cell receptor (beta chain) is a study of beta chain features in type 1 diabetes. Study-level information: Sorted cell examination encompassed about 110,000,000 cells across all samples.

Points from the study as a whole: Shorter templates might be favored by PCR, and equally so in patients and in controls.

The sequenced template was cDNA made from the entire isolated RNA. Assay: immunoSEQ multiplex PCR; the TCRdb copy retains only in-frame clones and omits some. The table records about 330,000 clones, more than 9.5% of them present only once. Sorted cells reached over 95% purity in every population. About this clone itself: Its antigen is as yet unknown.

The CDR3 runs to 14 residues. With 3 bases clipped from V and 7 bases from J, the junction kept 5 bases outside the gene matches. CDR1 is MRHNA, CDR2 SNTAGT, per germline. Sequencing was performed on naive CD4+ T cells from blood. This chain links TRBV6-4 with TRBJ2-3, with 9 nucleotides matching TRBD1. The TCR originated in a woman aged 30 to 39 in good health. CDR3 nucleotide sequence: TGTGCCAGCAGTGAGGTGACAGGGGGAAATACGCAGTATTTT. Its translation: CASSEVTGGNTQYF.